The sample holds many counts of the clone carrying this T cell receptor (beta chain). The germline V gene has CDR1 SGHTA and CDR2 FQGNSA. The trim removed 2 bases at V and 6 bases at J, leaving 11 bases unmatched. CDR3 size: 18 residues. Thyroid surgery had not been preceded by any treatment in any patient. In the original workflow: The distant-metastasis classifier for papillary thyroid cancer was built from CDR3 differences across clinicopathological groups. Via MiXCR, TCRdb re-called the PCR reads. These V and J calls derive from TCRdb rather than the authors' analysis. The sample gives about 62,000 clones, under 5% of which show up once; around 24% is in the top ten. This sample stems from a study of metastatic and nonmetastatic thyroid tumors.

The sequencing sample was made of blood. This TCR derives from a female donor with papillary thyroid cancer or a benign thyroid nodule (not recorded which). Some clones in this sample may be carry-over from other donors' samples. V and J are TRBV7-2 and TRBJ2-1; TRBD1 aligns across 12 bases. In nucleotides, the CDR3 is TGTGCCAGCAGCTTAATCGGATCCGGGACAGGGGGCCTCAATGAGCAGTTCTTC. Translated: CASSLIGSGTGGLNEQFF.